Listed here are 20 T cell receptor beta chains from one sample, sequenced in a study of blood T cell repertoires in COVID-19 (dated by TCRdb to the early 2020s). The method behind the library was the immunoSEQ multiplex PCR assay. Sourced from immuneACCESS, this table was stored by TCRdb with only in-frame sequences that have V and J called. A share of the clones is absent; for the studies checked, an unresolved V gene accounts for under half, and the remainder has no known explanation. Recorded for this sample are a few hundred thousand clones; 70% to 90% of them occurred a single time. The ten top clones hold 3% to 3.5% of the sample. The sequenced sample consisted of peripheral blood. Receptors were obtained from a man in his late teens or twenties with active or convalescent COVID-19.

The chain combines TRBV5-5 with TRBJ1-3, with D maybe TRBD1 (6 bases). The CDR3 length is 16 residues. V gave up 5 bases and J gave up 0 bases, with 15 bases separating them. In germline, CDR1 is SGHKS, CDR2 YYEKEE (reference sequence). The CDR3 loop reads CASSSGTPFSGNTIYF. The CDR3 nucleotides read TGTGCCAGCAGTTCCGGGACACCCTTCTCTGGAAACACCATATATTTT. The full variable domain, its missing parts supplied by reference TRBV5-5 and TRBJ1-3, is DAGVTQSPTHLIKTRGQQVTLRCSPISGHKSVSWYQQVLGQGPQFIFQYYEKEERGRGNFPDRFSARQFPNYSSELNVNALLLGDSALYLCASSSGTPFSGNTIYFGEGSWLTVV.

As concerns this clone: The same CDR3 is also encoded by other DNA sequences in this sample. The chain couples TRBV4-3 to TRBJ1-1; D not resolved. The CDR3 loop spans 13 amino acids. In germline, CDR1 is LGHNA, CDR2 YSLEER. Trimming took off 0 bases at V and 5 bases at J, with 7 bases between the two ends. The CDR3 loop reads CASSQEGGTEAFF. For the CDR3, the DNA is TGCGCCAGCAGCCAAGAGGGAGGTACTGAAGCTTTCTTT.

The rearrangement uses TRBV11-3 and TRBJ1-6, with unresolved D. Germline V lookup: CDR1 SGHNT, CDR2 YENEEA. The V end was cut by 3 bases, the J end by 8 bases, with 5 bases between. This CDR3 is built from 12 residues. The CDR3 sequence: CASSFGDSPLHF. The CDR3 DNA reads as TGTGCCAGCAGCTTTGGAGATTCACCCCTCCACTTT.

The chain uses TRBV3-1 (or the pseudogene TRBV3-2) and TRBJ2-7; D gene unclear. There are 13 residues in the CDR3. CDR1 and CDR2 (germline): LGHDT, YNNKEL (reference sequence). Trimming stripped 2 bases from V and 1 base from J, with 6 bases between. The CDR3 nucleotides are TGTGCCAGCAGCCAAAACTGGTCCTACGAGCAGTACTTC. Translation gives CASSQNWSYEQYF.

This CDR3 is CASSYRDRDQPQHF. The CDR3 bases are TGTGCCAGCAGTTACCGGGACAGGGATCAGCCCCAGCATTTT. The V gene is TRBV6-5, the J gene TRBJ1-5, with TRBD1 matching over 9 bases. This CDR3 comprises 14 residues. J lost 5 bases, V lost 2 bases, and 1 base had no gene match. Germline loops: CDR1 MNHEY, CDR2 SVGAGI.

The chain is built from TRBV6-1 and TRBJ1-2, with 7 nucleotides matching TRBD1. This CDR3 comprises 15 residues. Germline lookup yields CDR1 MNHNS and CDR2 SASEGT. Germline trimming cut 2 bases from V and 4 bases from J; bases unmatched to any gene: 7. The CDR3 spells CASSEYDRVAYGYTF. DNA of the CDR3: TGTGCCAGCAGTGAATATGACAGGGTGGCCTATGGCTACACCTTC.

V gene TRBV20-1 combines with J gene TRBJ2-1; a possible D gene is TRBD1 (5 bases). V was cut by 3 bases and J by 10 bases, with 10 bases left in between. CDR3 length: 11 residues. Germline CDR1 is DFQATT and CDR2 is SNEGSKA (reference sequence). The CDR3 region is CSARGPGEQFF. CDR3 bases: TGCAGTGCTAGGGGGCCAGGAGAGCAGTTCTTC.

The V and J genes are TRBV7-9 and TRBJ2-1, with a tentative D call TRBD2 (6 bases). The CDR3 has 19 amino acids. V lost 5 bases and J 0 bases, leaving 23 bases between the germline ends. Looked up from germline, CDR1 is SEHNR and CDR2 is FQNEAQ (reference sequence). This CDR3 is CASSPLSPRGGRSYNEQFF. CDR3 nucleotide sequence: TGTGCCAGCAGCCCTCTTAGTCCGAGGGGAGGACGCTCCTACAATGAGCAGTTCTTC.

This clone appeared once. The rearrangement uses TRBV7-6 and TRBJ2-5; 8 bases fit TRBD2. This CDR3 has 15 residues. The V and J ends lost 4 bases and 4 bases, in that order; junction bases with no gene match: 8. Germline loops: CDR1 SGHVS, CDR2 FNYEAQ. As DNA, the CDR3 is TGTGCCAGCAGCTCCCAAGTGCTAGCGGGAGAGACCCAGTACTTC. Its protein is CASSSQVLAGETQYF.

The V call is TRBV10-3, the J call TRBJ2-5, with D tentatively TRBD2 (7 bases). This CDR3 is built from 16 residues. Trimming cost V 1 base and J 2 bases, with 14 bases left between them. Germline CDR1 reads ENHRY; CDR2 reads SYGVKD. CDR3 protein: CAISEWGGGPQETQYF. The CDR3 bases are TGTGCCATCAGTGAGTGGGGCGGGGGCCCTCAAGAGACCCAGTACTTC.

V gene TRBV14 combines with J gene TRBJ1-1; the match to TRBD1 covers 8 bases. This CDR3 is built from 14 residues. CDR1 is SGHDN, CDR2 FVKESK, per germline. V lost 0 bases, J lost 5 bases, and 2 bases stayed unmatched. The CDR3 DNA is TGTGCCAGCAGCCAAGATCGGACAGGGACTGAAGCTTTCTTT. Protein: CASSQDRTGTEAFF.

The chain recombines TRBV6-2 or TRBV6-3 with TRBJ1-5, with D tentatively TRBD1 (6 bases). Trimming cost V 1 base and J 4 bases, with 11 bases left between them. There are 15 residues in the CDR3. Germline V gene lookup returns CDR1 MNHEY and CDR2 SVGEGT. The DNA of the CDR3 is TGTGCCAGCAGTTACTTACCCAGGGGTAATCAGCCCCAGCATTTT. This translates into CASSYLPRGNQPQHF.

The chain is built from TRBV28 and TRBJ2-5, with D unclear. The CDR3 spans 13 residues. The germline gives CDR1 MDHEN, CDR2 SYDVKM. V lost 5 bases, J lost 5 bases, and 12 bases lay in between. CDR3 loop: CASSTASPETQYF. CDR3 bases: TGTGCCAGCAGTACGGCTAGTCCGGAGACCCAGTACTTC.

The rearrangement joins TRBV20-1 to TRBJ2-3; weak D call: TRBD2 (5 bases). Per germline, CDR1 DFQATT and CDR2 SNEGSKA (reference sequence). Trimming removed 4 bases from V and 9 bases from J, with 11 bases in between. The length of the CDR3 is 11 residues. CDR3 region: CSATILGTQYF. CDR3 bases: TGCAGTGCTACCATACTAGGCACGCAGTATTTT.

The J gene is TRBJ1-3, the V gene TRBV13; no reliable D call. CDR3 length: 13 residues. CDR1 and CDR2 from the germline V gene are PRHDT and FYEKMQ (reference sequence). V shed 5 bases and J shed 4 bases, with 9 bases lying between them. The chain's CDR3 is CASSSFQGNTIYF. CDR3 DNA sequence: TGTGCCAGCAGCAGTTTTCAGGGAAACACCATATATTTT.

In this sample, this clone turned up a few times. The chain has TRBV3-1 (or the pseudogene TRBV3-2) and TRBJ1-2, with 9 positions matching TRBD1. The CDR3 covers 15 residues. From germline, CDR1 is LGHDT and CDR2 YNNKEL (reference sequence). V dropped 1 base and J dropped 7; count of bases not matched to a gene: 7. The CDR3 DNA follows: TGTGCCAGCAGCCAAGGTACAGGGGGCGCTTTTGGCTACACCTTC. It specifies CASSQGTGGAFGYTF.

This clone was detected a few times. The rearrangement joins TRBV21-1 to TRBJ2-7; TRBD2, the table's D call, was not compared with the DNA. TRBV21-1 is annotated as a pseudogene. The CDR3 spans 17 residues. DNA for the CDR3: TGTGCCAACAAAGAACCGGGACCAAAAACGGGGGACTACGAGCAGTACTTC. Its protein product is CANKEPGPKTGDYEQYF.

The chain uses TRBV7-9 and TRBJ1-2; D call uncertain. CDR3 size: 13 residues. Germline V gives CDR1 SEHNR, CDR2 FQNEAQ (reference sequence). V was cut by 2 bases and J by 5 bases, with 9 bases left in between. The CDR3 here is CASSLPSGYGYTF. CDR3 bases: TGTGCCAGCAGCTTACCCTCCGGGTATGGCTACACCTTC.

The chain is built from TRBV24-1 and TRBJ1-3, with D tentatively TRBD1 (6 bases). CDR1 and CDR2 from the germline V gene are KGHDR and SFDVKD. V was cut by 5 bases and J by 2 bases, with 12 bases left in between. This CDR3 is built from 15 residues. The CDR3 reads CATSASGEPGNTIYF. CDR3 DNA: TGTGCCACCAGTGCCTCAGGGGAGCCTGGAAACACCATATATTTT.

The chain combines TRBV7-3 with TRBJ1-1, with a weak D call TRBD1 (5 bases). This CDR3 is 13 amino acids long. Germline-derived CDR1 and CDR2 are SGHTA and FQGTGA. The V and J ends lost 3 bases and 4 bases respectively, with 9 bases between them. This CDR3 reads CASSLAGPTEAFF. In nucleotides, the CDR3 is TGTGCCAGCAGCTTGGCAGGGCCCACTGAAGCTTTCTTT.